The 17 T cell receptor beta chains below all came from one sample that was sequenced in a study of T cell responses to AZD1222 COVID-19 vaccine. Data came from immunoSEQ multiplex PCR; TCRdb stores just in-frame clones and leaves some out. The sample yields about 150,000 clones, over 75% seen once. The sequencing used peripheral blood, collected on day 0 of AZD1222 vaccination. The source is an adult in good health.

The chain has TRBV29-1 and TRBJ1-2; D not certain. CDR3 length: 13 amino acids. Trimming pared 7 bases from V and 3 bases from J, leaving 15 bases between. Germline V gene lookup returns CDR1 SQVTM and CDR2 ANQGSEA. Here the CDR3 reads CSGGVKADYGYTF. Here the CDR3 DNA reads TGCAGCGGGGGAGTGAAGGCGGACTATGGCTACACCTTC. The full variable domain, its missing parts supplied by reference TRBV29-1 and TRBJ1-2, is SAVISQKPSRDICQRGTSLTIQCQVDSQVTMMFWYRQQPGQSLTLIATANQGSEATYESGFVIDKFPISRPNLTFSTLTVSNMSPEDSSIYLCSGGVKADYGYTFGSGTRLTVV.

This clone came up a few times. This sequence joins TRBV19 and TRBJ1-4, with D perhaps TRBD1 (5 bases). The germline CDR1 and CDR2 sequences are LNHDA and SQIVND (reference sequence). This CDR3 region has 14 residues. V was trimmed by 7 bases and J by 3 bases, leaving 12 bases between them. The CDR3 DNA reads as TGTGCCAGTAAAGGGGACCCTTCTAATGAAAAACTGTTTTTT. Its protein is CASKGDPSNEKLFF.

The chain employs TRBV19 and TRBJ1-1; the D gene is possibly TRBD1 (6 bases). This CDR3 spans 12 amino acids. The germline V and J ends were trimmed by 5 bases and 6 bases, with 10 bases remaining between them. Germline CDR1 and CDR2: LNHDA and SQIVND (reference sequence). The CDR3 protein is CASSPQGPEAFF. The CDR3 nucleotides are TGTGCCAGTAGTCCACAGGGTCCTGAAGCTTTCTTT. Full variable domain (rest looked up from reference TRBV19 and TRBJ1-1): DGGITQSPKYLFRKEGQNVTLSCEQNLNHDAMYWYRQDPGQGLRLIYYSQIVNDFQKGDIAEGYSVSREKKESFPLTVTSAQKNPTAFYLCASSPQGPEAFFGQGTRLTVV.

The chain combines TRBV5-4 with TRBJ1-2; D ambiguous. V shed 0 bases and J shed 8 bases, with 11 bases lying between them. The germline gives CDR1 SGHNT, CDR2 YYREEE (reference sequence). The length of the CDR3 is 13 residues. CDR3 nucleotide sequence: TGTGCCAGCAGCTTGGACCCGATTCGAGGCTACACCTTC. This sequence encodes CASSLDPIRGYTF.

The J gene is TRBJ2-2, the V gene TRBV9, with D perhaps assigned TRBD1 or TRBD2 (6 bases each). This CDR3 has 16 amino acids. Germline-derived CDR1 and CDR2 are SGDLS and YYNGEE. The V gene lost 4 bases and the J gene lost 0 bases, with 13 bases spanning the gap. The CDR3: CASSMIGGPNTGELFF. The CDR3 DNA reads TGTGCCAGCAGCATGATAGGGGGGCCGAACACCGGGGAGCTGTTTTTT.

V is TRBV7-3 and J is TRBJ2-7, with 8 bases lining up with TRBD2. J was trimmed by 2 bases and V by 2 bases; bases with no gene match: 5. CDR1 is SGHTA, CDR2 FQGTGA, per germline. This CDR3 has 15 residues. The CDR3 DNA is TGTGCCAGCAGCTTAGAAACTAGCGGAACCTACGAGCAGTACTTC. Translating gives CASSLETSGTYEQYF.

Worth noting for this clone: The germline gene is not matched at one end of the junction; a read error may be the cause. The gene calls are TRBV3-1 (or the pseudogene TRBV3-2) and TRBJ1-1; 8 bases match TRBD1. Germline lookup yields CDR1 LGHDT and CDR2 YNNKEL (reference sequence). CDR3 length: 15 residues. The DNA of the CDR3 is TGTGCCAGCAGCGAAGAGCAGGGGGCAAACACTGAAGCTTTCTTT. It translates to CASSEEQGANTEAFF.

The chain couples TRBV10-3 to TRBJ1-1, with D tentatively TRBD1 (5 bases). Trimming shortened V by 10 bases and J by 1 base, and 10 bases separated the two germline ends. The CDR3 consists of 12 residues. From germline, CDR1 is ENHRY and CDR2 SYGVKD. The CDR3 DNA is TGTGCCACCGTCGGGGGGAACACTGAAGCTTTCTTT. This sequence encodes CATVGGNTEAFF.

This clone was found once. V is TRBV19 and J is TRBJ2-1; a possible D gene is TRBD2 (6 bases). Germline lookup yields CDR1 LNHDA and CDR2 SQIVND (reference sequence). The CDR3 covers 16 residues. Trimming shortened V by 1 base and J by 1 base, and 11 bases separated the two germline ends. This CDR3 is CASSIGGTFSYNEQFF. In nucleotides, the CDR3 is TGTGCCAGTAGTATAGGGGGGACTTTTTCCTACAATGAGCAGTTCTTC.

This chain joins TRBV28 and TRBJ2-1; perhaps TRBD2 as D (6 bases). Trimming cost V 2 bases and J 9 bases, with 11 bases left between them. The CDR3 runs 13 residues. Germline CDR1 is MDHEN and CDR2 is SYDVKM. The CDR3 is CASSLGGFGEQFF. The CDR3 coding sequence is TGTGCCAGCAGTTTAGGGGGGTTCGGTGAGCAGTTCTTC.

With regard to this clone: Other nucleotide sequences from this sample produce the same CDR3. This chain uses TRBV9 with TRBJ2-3; perhaps TRBD2 as D (6 bases). V was shortened by 0 bases and J by 1 base, with 9 bases between the two germline ends. Germline V gene sequence: CDR1 SGDLS, CDR2 YYNGEE. The CDR3 extends over 15 amino acids. CDR3: CASSVALARTDTQYF. CDR3 coding DNA: TGTGCCAGCAGCGTAGCACTAGCCCGCACAGATACGCAGTATTTT.

The chain has TRBV6-6 and TRBJ2-1; 10 bases agree with TRBD2. V was clipped by 4 bases and J by 5 bases; unmatched bases: 5. Germline lookup yields CDR1 MNHNY and CDR2 SVGAGI (reference sequence). The CDR3 has 15 amino acids. The CDR3 bases are TGTGCCAGCAGTTCCGCTAGCGGGGGTCACAATGAGCAGTTCTTC. It yields the protein CASSSASGGHNEQFF.

This clone has only one observation. The gene calls are TRBV5-4 and TRBJ2-1; maybe TRBD2 (5 bases). Trimming shortened V by 4 bases and J by 8 bases, and 13 bases separated the two germline ends. The CDR3 extends over 13 amino acids. Germline CDR1 SGHNT, CDR2 YYREEE (reference sequence). CDR3 sequence: CASSPSRSDEQFF. The CDR3 DNA reads TGTGCCAGCAGCCCGTCCCGTAGCGATGAGCAGTTCTTC. The variable domain in full, with the rest retrieved from reference TRBV5-4 and TRBJ2-1, is ETGVTQSPTHLIKTRGQQVTLRCSSQSGHNTVSWYQQALGQGPQFIFQYYREEENGRGNFPPRFSGLQFPNYSSELNVNALELDDSALYLCASSPSRSDEQFFGPGTRLTVL.

The chain is built from TRBV7-8 and TRBJ1-5; TRBD1 is a possible D gene (5 bases). Trimming pared 7 bases from V and 1 base from J, leaving 17 bases between. The length of the CDR3 is 16 residues. The germline V gene encodes CDR1 SGHVS and CDR2 FQNEAQ. The CDR3 here is CASNGDSSVSNQPQHF. The CDR3 DNA reads TGTGCCAGCAACGGTGACAGCTCAGTAAGCAATCAGCCCCAGCATTTT.

The chain links TRBV27 to TRBJ2-2; D is perhaps TRBD1 (5 bases). Trimming removed 3 bases from V and 2 bases from J, with 10 bases in between. Per the germline V gene, CDR1 is MNHEY and CDR2 is SMNVEV (reference sequence). CDR3 length equals 15 residues. CDR3 nucleotides: TGTGCCAGCAGTTTCCAAAGGGGCAACACCGGGGAGCTGTTTTTT. Protein product: CASSFQRGNTGELFF.

The V call is TRBV27, the J call TRBJ1-5, with D possibly being TRBD1 (5 bases). Trimming cost V 3 bases and J 4 bases, with 16 bases left between them. Germline-derived CDR1 and CDR2 are MNHEY and SMNVEV (reference sequence). The CDR3 sequence is 16 residues long. In DNA form, the CDR3 reads TGTGCCAGCAGTTTGGATGGGAGGGGAGTTAATCAGCCCCAGCATTTT. Translated: CASSLDGRGVNQPQHF.

This rearrangement joins TRBV9 to TRBJ1-6; possibly TRBD1 for D (6 bases). This CDR3 has 15 amino acids. Germline CDR1 is SGDLS and CDR2 is YYNGEE. Deletions cut 3 bases from V and 8 bases from J, with 15 bases between. The CDR3 is CASSAPGHSHSPLHF. The CDR3 DNA reads TGTGCCAGCAGCGCGCCGGGACACAGTCATTCACCCCTCCACTTT.